Sequencing of this T cell receptor (beta chain) was carried out in a study of T-cell reconstitution after alpha-beta-depleted transplantation in children. This CDR3 is 16 amino acids long. Germline values: CDR1 SGHNT, CDR2 YENEEA. V lost 5 bases, J lost 2 bases, and 10 bases stayed unmatched. Preparing the TCRbeta library involved the use of unique molecular identifiers. TCRdb reprocessed the PCR reads via MiXCR and lists one record per CDR3 protein. This repertoire shows some 500,000 distinct CDR3 sequences, about 18% found once; its top ten account for about 3.1%. Material: PBMCs from the stem cell graft donor, obtained from the stem cell graft. This chain uses TRBV11-3 with TRBJ2-7; TRBD1 matches 9 bases. The receptor comes from a human donor who donated a stem cell graft to a child with acute lymphoblastic leukemia. CDR3 sequence reads: CASSPFRDRVPYEQYF. The CDR3 nucleotides read TGTGCCAGCAGCCCATTCCGGGACAGGGTACCCTACGAGCAGTACTTC.